This T cell receptor beta chain was retrieved from a study of blood T cells in healthy people across ages. The study, taken as a whole, reports: There were more naive CD4+ cells and higher diversity in long-lived donors than in aged donors. Roughly linear age-related decline in beta diversity appeared, significant by age around 42. Possibly confounding the expanded clonotype changes was the fact that donor CMV status was unknown. As naive T cell percentage varied, TCR beta diversity correlated strongly with it.

A J-beta primer mix and a sample-barcoded 5' primer were used in a second PCR of about 7 to 12 cycles. TCRdb re-called the 5' RACE reads through MiXCR, storing one row per CDR3 protein. The sample contains approximately 1.5 million distinct CDR3 sequences, approximately 42% of which appear only once. The ends lost 5 bases at V and 0 bases at J; junction bases unmatched: 7. Germline V gene data show CDR1 as MDHEN and CDR2 as SYDVKM. The CDR3 covers 15 residues. In its sample, this clonotype was seen a few times. Its target is not known. This TCR was sampled from a woman under 30 in good health. V gene TRBV28 combines with J gene TRBJ2-7; 7 nucleotides agree with TRBD1. The sample comprised blood. CDR3 in amino acids: CASSSGQAYSYEQYF. The CDR3 DNA reads TGTGCCAGCAGTAGTGGACAGGCGTACTCCTACGAGCAGTACTTC.